Listed below are T cell receptor beta chains from one sample, sequenced in a study of graft-versus-host responses after intestinal transplantation. TCRdb keeps only in-frame clones here, not all; method: immunoSEQ multiplex PCR. The sample lists 90,000 to 150,000 clones, 85% to 95% occurring once. Their cognate antigens are unknown. Sequences were derived from unstimulated CD4+ T cells sorted from spleen or lymph node cells, sampled before intestinal transplant. The source is a human donor who received an intestinal transplant. CDR3s include the opening cysteine and the closing phenylalanine or tryptophan. A D gene is named only where the DNA matches it firmly. Size is stated for part of the rows, as once, few or many counts, or as a class when the clone is expanded.

j_gene: TRBJ2-7
abundance: -
d_gene: TRBD2
v_gene: TRBV28
CDR3aa: CASTSPGLAIYEQYF
CDR3nt: TGTGCCAGCACAAGCCCGGGACTAGCGATCTACGAGCAGTACTTC

j_gene: TRBJ2-7
abundance: -
d_gene: -
v_gene: TRBV18
CDR3aa: CASSPLGTSYYEQYF
CDR3nt: TGTGCCAGCTCACCGCTAGGGACTTCATATTACGAGCAGTACTTC

j_gene: TRBJ2-6
abundance: -
d_gene: -
v_gene: TRBV14
CDR3aa: CASSRGPWPGANVLTF
CDR3nt: TGTGCCAGCAGCCGGGGGCCCTGGCCCGGGGCCAACGTCCTGACTTTC

j_gene: TRBJ2-7
abundance: -
d_gene: -
v_gene: TRBV5-1
CDR3aa: CASSLHSTSYEQYF
CDR3nt: TGCGCCAGCAGCTTGCACAGCACTTCCTACGAGCAGTACTTC

j_gene: TRBJ2-1
abundance: -
d_gene: -
v_gene: TRBV5-1
CDR3aa: CASSLSRELQFF
CDR3nt: TGCGCCAGCAGCTTGTCCAGGGAGCTTCAGTTCTTC

j_gene: TRBJ2-2
abundance: -
d_gene: -
v_gene: TRBV7-2
CDR3aa: CASSQPGSGELFF
CDR3nt: TGTGCCAGCAGCCAGCCGGGTTCCGGGGAGCTGTTTTTT

j_gene: TRBJ2-5
abundance: -
d_gene: -
v_gene: TRBV16
CDR3aa: CASSRRTPRETQYF
CDR3nt: TGTGCCAGCAGCCGCAGGACACCCCGAGAGACCCAGTACTTC

j_gene: TRBJ1-5
abundance: -
d_gene: -
v_gene: TRBV5-1
CDR3aa: CASSLRGGHQPQHF
CDR3nt: TGCGCCAGCAGCTTACGGGGGGGGCATCAGCCCCAGCATTTT

j_gene: TRBJ2-4
abundance: -
d_gene: TRBD1
v_gene: TRBV7-3
CDR3aa: CARRGTGNSKNIQYF
CDR3nt: TGTGCCAGGCGAGGGACAGGGAATTCCAAAAACATTCAGTACTTC

j_gene: TRBJ1-5
abundance: -
d_gene: -
v_gene: TRBV28
CDR3aa: CASSFLMGQPQHF
CDR3nt: TGTGCCAGCAGTTTCTTAATGGGTCAGCCCCAGCATTTT

j_gene: TRBJ1-1
abundance: -
d_gene: -
v_gene: TRBV28
CDR3aa: CASSLSLLIWDTEAFF
CDR3nt: TGTGCCAGCAGTTTAAGTTTATTAATTTGGGACACTGAAGCTTTCTTT

j_gene: TRBJ2-7
abundance: -
d_gene: -
v_gene: TRBV27
CDR3aa: CASSLGSYEQYF
CDR3nt: TGTGCCAGCAGTTTAGGGAGCTACGAGCAGTACTTC

j_gene: TRBJ2-7
abundance: -
d_gene: -
v_gene: TRBV29-1
CDR3aa: CSPVGLTGEQYF
CDR3nt: TGCAGCCCCGTCGGTCTCACGGGGGAGCAGTACTTC

j_gene: TRBJ2-7
abundance: -
d_gene: -
v_gene: TRBV6-1
CDR3aa: CASRTDRLNEQYF
CDR3nt: TGTGCCAGCAGGACTGACAGGCTTAACGAGCAGTACTTC

j_gene: TRBJ1-4
abundance: -
d_gene: TRBD1
v_gene: TRBV4-1
CDR3aa: CASSQEPGQRKTNEKLFF
CDR3nt: TGCGCCAGCAGCCAGGAACCGGGACAGAGGAAAACTAATGAAAAACTGTTTTTT

j_gene: TRBJ1-2
abundance: -
d_gene: -
v_gene: TRBV5-1
CDR3aa: CASSKDSRDYGYTF
CDR3nt: TGCGCCAGCAGCAAGGACTCCAGGGACTATGGCTACACCTTC

j_gene: TRBJ1-2
abundance: -
d_gene: -
v_gene: TRBV6-1
CDR3aa: CATSVMAAYGYTF
CDR3nt: TGTGCCACTTCTGTGATGGCCGCTTATGGCTACACCTTC

j_gene: TRBJ1-2
abundance: -
d_gene: -
v_gene: TRBV6-1
CDR3aa: CASSAQGLTDGYTF
CDR3nt: TGTGCCAGCAGTGCCCAGGGCCTGACAGATGGCTACACCTTC

j_gene: TRBJ1-2
abundance: -
d_gene: TRBD1
v_gene: TRBV11-2
CDR3aa: CASSAGQIYGYTF
CDR3nt: TGTGCCAGCAGCGCGGGACAGATCTATGGCTACACCTTC

j_gene: TRBJ2-7
abundance: -
d_gene: -
v_gene: TRBV7-8
CDR3aa: CASSFQGYEQYF
CDR3nt: TGTGCCAGCAGCTTTCAAGGCTACGAGCAGTACTTC

j_gene: TRBJ2-1
abundance: -
d_gene: -
v_gene: TRBV4-1
CDR3aa: CASSQDMGSRSSYNEQFF
CDR3nt: TGCGCCAGCAGCCAAGATATGGGTAGCCGTAGCTCCTACAATGAGCAGTTCTTC

j_gene: TRBJ1-1
abundance: -
d_gene: -
v_gene: TRBV27
CDR3aa: CASSLTKGQPNTEAFF
CDR3nt: TGTGCCAGCAGTTTAACTAAAGGACAGCCGAACACTGAAGCTTTCTTT

j_gene: TRBJ2-4
abundance: -
d_gene: TRBD2
v_gene: TRBV5-6
CDR3aa: CASSSMSGRGKNIQYF
CDR3nt: TGTGCCAGCAGCTCGATGAGCGGGAGGGGAAAAAACATTCAGTACTTC

j_gene: TRBJ1-3
abundance: few
d_gene: -
v_gene: TRBV5-8
CDR3aa: CASSSLRGRDTIYF
CDR3nt: TGTGCCAGCAGCTCACTGAGGGGTCGGGACACCATATATTTT

j_gene: TRBJ2-7
abundance: -
d_gene: -
v_gene: TRBV7-9
CDR3aa: CASSFSTGTYEQYF
CDR3nt: TGTGCCAGCAGCTTTAGCACAGGAACCTACGAGCAGTACTTC

j_gene: TRBJ2-7
abundance: -
d_gene: -
v_gene: TRBV28
CDR3aa: CASRSPPAEQYF
CDR3nt: TGTGCCAGCAGATCGCCCCCCGCCGAGCAGTACTTC

j_gene: TRBJ2-3
abundance: -
d_gene: TRBD2
v_gene: TRBV6-5
CDR3aa: CASRIGGRTDTQYF
CDR3nt: TGTGCCAGCAGGATAGGCGGGAGAACAGATACGCAGTATTTT

j_gene: TRBJ1-1
abundance: -
d_gene: -
v_gene: TRBV6-6
CDR3aa: CASSYSERSNTEAFF
CDR3nt: TGTGCCAGCAGTTACTCGGAGCGGTCGAACACTGAAGCTTTCTTT

j_gene: TRBJ1-1
abundance: -
d_gene: TRBD1
v_gene: TRBV11-2
CDR3aa: CASSSRDRGTEAFF
CDR3nt: TGTGCCAGCAGCTCGAGGGACAGGGGGACTGAAGCTTTCTTT

j_gene: TRBJ2-5
abundance: -
d_gene: -
v_gene: TRBV29-1
CDR3aa: CSVEAGLQETQYF
CDR3nt: TGCAGCGTTGAAGCAGGACTTCAAGAGACCCAGTACTTC

j_gene: TRBJ1-2
abundance: -
d_gene: TRBD1
v_gene: TRBV6-1
CDR3aa: CASTRTGRAYGYTF
CDR3nt: TGTGCCAGCACCAGGACAGGGCGTGCCTATGGCTACACCTTC

j_gene: TRBJ2-2
abundance: -
d_gene: TRBD1
v_gene: TRBV5-1
CDR3aa: CASSLGGQGTGELFF
CDR3nt: TGCGCCAGCAGCTTAGGGGGACAGGGTACCGGGGAGCTGTTTTTT

j_gene: TRBJ1-5
abundance: few
d_gene: -
v_gene: TRBV28
CDR3aa: CASSREPSNQPQHF
CDR3nt: TGTGCCAGCAGTCGGGAACCTAGCAATCAGCCCCAGCATTTT

j_gene: TRBJ1-1
abundance: -
d_gene: -
v_gene: TRBV6-1
CDR3aa: CASSLQENTEAFF
CDR3nt: TGTGCCAGCAGTTTACAGGAGAACACTGAAGCTTTCTTT

j_gene: TRBJ2-3
abundance: -
d_gene: TRBD2
v_gene: TRBV5-3
CDR3aa: CARSLAWLAGGWDTQYF
CDR3nt: TGTGCCAGAAGCTTGGCTTGGCTAGCGGGAGGTTGGGATACGCAGTATTTT

j_gene: TRBJ2-7
abundance: -
d_gene: -
v_gene: TRBV28
CDR3aa: CASRGWGTGEQYF
CDR3nt: TGTGCCAGCAGGGGTTGGGGGACGGGCGAGCAGTACTTC

j_gene: TRBJ1-1
abundance: -
d_gene: -
v_gene: TRBV30
CDR3aa: CAWAQSTEAFF
CDR3nt: TGTGCCTGGGCACAGAGCACTGAAGCTTTCTTT

j_gene: TRBJ2-4
abundance: -
d_gene: -
v_gene: TRBV6-5
CDR3aa: CASSQDLAKNIQYF
CDR3nt: TGTGCCAGCAGTCAAGATTTAGCCAAAAACATTCAGTACTTC

j_gene: TRBJ2-3
abundance: -
d_gene: TRBD1
v_gene: TRBV9
CDR3aa: CASSVEGAFTDTQYF
CDR3nt: TGTGCCAGCAGCGTAGAGGGGGCGTTCACAGATACGCAGTATTTT

j_gene: TRBJ2-5
abundance: -
d_gene: TRBD2
v_gene: TRBV5-1
CDR3aa: CASSQGLAVERETQYF
CDR3nt: TGCGCCAGCAGCCAGGGACTAGCGGTAGAGAGGGAGACCCAGTACTTC

j_gene: TRBJ2-5
abundance: -
d_gene: -
v_gene: TRBV5-8
CDR3aa: CASGGSSIERETQYF
CDR3nt: TGTGCCAGCGGAGGATCCAGCATAGAGAGGGAGACCCAGTACTTC

j_gene: TRBJ1-3
abundance: few
d_gene: -
v_gene: TRBV19
CDR3aa: CASKFGGDSGNTIYF
CDR3nt: TGTGCCAGTAAATTTGGTGGGGACTCTGGAAACACCATATATTTT

j_gene: TRBJ1-1
abundance: -
d_gene: -
v_gene: TRBV28
CDR3aa: CASTPRVNTEAFF
CDR3nt: TGTGCCAGCACCCCTCGCGTGAACACTGAAGCTTTCTTT

j_gene: TRBJ1-1
abundance: -
d_gene: -
v_gene: TRBV9
CDR3aa: CASSVTGAPRTEAFF
CDR3nt: TGTGCCAGCAGCGTGACGGGGGCGCCTAGGACTGAAGCTTTCTTT

j_gene: TRBJ2-7
abundance: once
d_gene: TRBD2
v_gene: TRBV29-1
CDR3aa: CSVEDQASGRWVQYF
CDR3nt: TGCAGCGTTGAAGATCAGGCTAGCGGGAGATGGGTGCAGTACTTC

j_gene: TRBJ2-7
abundance: -
d_gene: -
v_gene: TRBV7-8
CDR3aa: CASSLAARSAQTPYEQYF
CDR3nt: TGTGCCAGCAGCTTAGCGGCCCGTTCAGCACAAACCCCCTACGAGCAGTACTTC

j_gene: TRBJ2-4
abundance: -
d_gene: TRBD1
v_gene: TRBV28
CDR3aa: CASRRTGAKDIQYF
CDR3nt: TGTGCCAGCAGGCGCACAGGGGCTAAGGACATTCAGTACTTC

j_gene: TRBJ2-7
abundance: -
d_gene: -
v_gene: TRBV9
CDR3aa: CASSVALGGVYEQYF
CDR3nt: TGTGCCAGCAGCGTAGCACTCGGGGGAGTGTATGAGCAGTACTTC

j_gene: TRBJ1-1
abundance: -
d_gene: -
v_gene: TRBV25-1
CDR3aa: CASRRGNTEAFF
CDR3nt: TGTGCCAGCAGGAGGGGGAACACTGAAGCTTTCTTT

j_gene: TRBJ1-5
abundance: -
d_gene: -
v_gene: TRBV6-5
CDR3aa: CASSYSGLGNQPQHF
CDR3nt: TGTGCCAGCAGTTACTCAGGACTAGGTAATCAGCCCCAGCATTTT

j_gene: TRBJ1-3
abundance: -
d_gene: -
v_gene: TRBV13
CDR3aa: CASSPQRNTIYF
CDR3nt: TGTGCCAGCAGCCCACAGAGAAACACCATATATTTT

j_gene: TRBJ2-3
abundance: -
d_gene: -
v_gene: TRBV5-4
CDR3aa: CASSWSSTDTQYF
CDR3nt: TGTGCCAGCAGCTGGAGTAGCACAGATACGCAGTATTTT

j_gene: TRBJ2-1
abundance: -
d_gene: TRBD2
v_gene: TRBV4-2
CDR3aa: CASSQDRLAGGNEQFF
CDR3nt: TGTGCCAGCAGCCAAGATAGGCTAGCGGGGGGGAATGAGCAGTTCTTC